The rows below give T cell receptor beta chains drawn from one sample of a study of T cells in Graves' hyperthyroidism and ophthalmopathy. TCRdb used MiXCR to reprocess the multiplex PCR reads, holding one entry per CDR3 protein. Of under 450,000 distinct CDR3 sequences in the sample, around 16% were seen once. The sequencing sample was made of blood. These receptors originate from a young woman with Graves' hyperthyroidism. The CDR3 runs from the conserved cysteine through the conserved F or W. The order of the fields is V gene, clone size, D gene, J gene, CDR3 protein, CDR3 DNA. D genes are given only for firm matches. Clone size appears in some rows only: once, few, many, or a class for an expanded clone.

TRBV29-1	many	TRBD1	TRBJ2-7	CSVGTASEQYF	TGCAGCGTGGGGACAGCTTCCGAGCAGTACTTC
TRBV28	many	TRBD1	TRBJ2-7	CASTRDSAYEQYF	TGTGCCAGCACCAGGGACAGCGCCTACGAGCAGTACTTC
TRBV2	many	NA	TRBJ1-1	CASNPGTEAFF	TGTGCCAGCAACCCAGGGACTGAAGCTTTCTTT
TRBV6-1	many	NA	TRBJ2-7	CASSEVQGNEQYF	TGTGCCAGCAGTGAAGTACAGGGCAACGAGCAGTACTTC
TRBV12-3/TRBV12-4	NA	TRBD1	TRBJ1-5	CASSLDRGVQPQHF	TGTGCCAGCAGCCTGGACAGGGGAGTACAGCCCCAGCATTTT
TRBV2	many	NA	TRBJ2-2	CASSERRADTGELFF	TGTGCCAGCAGTGAGAGAAGGGCGGACACCGGGGAGCTGTTTTTT
TRBV6-5	many	NA	TRBJ2-5	CASSYQGNGETQYF	TGTGCCAGCAGTTACCAGGGCAATGGGGAGACCCAGTACTTC
TRBV4-2	NA	NA	TRBJ2-5	CASSQDLRREETQYF	TGTGCCAGCAGCCAAGATCTCCGGCGGGAAGAGACCCAGTACTTC
TRBV19	NA	TRBD1	TRBJ2-7	CASSPGTGLIYEQYF	TGTGCCAGTAGTCCAGGGACAGGGTTGATATACGAGCAGTACTTC
TRBV20-1	few	TRBD1	TRBJ1-2	CSARSQGEAYDYTF	TGCAGTGCTAGATCTCAGGGGGAGGCCTATGACTACACCTTC
TRBV2	many	TRBD1	TRBJ1-4	CASSGQGATNEKLFF	TGTGCCAGCAGTGGACAGGGGGCAACTAATGAAAAACTGTTTTTT
TRBV5-5	many	NA	TRBJ2-4	CASSFLRGQNIQYF	TGTGCCAGCAGCTTTCTTCGGGGCCAAAACATTCAGTACTTC
TRBV11-3	many	NA	TRBJ1-1	CASSWHWNTEAFF	TGTGCCAGCAGTTGGCACTGGAACACTGAAGCTTTCTTT
TRBV10-3	many	NA	TRBJ2-5	CAISEFQETQYF	TGTGCCATCAGTGAGTTTCAAGAGACCCAGTACTTC
TRBV5-1	many	NA	TRBJ1-4	CASSSRGATNEKLFF	TGCGCCAGCAGCTCGCGAGGGGCAACTAATGAAAAACTGTTTTTT
TRBV7-9	NA	TRBD1	TRBJ1-4	CASSLARDRVLLWEKLFF	TGTGCCAGCAGCTTAGCCCGGGACAGGGTTTTGCTTTGGGAAAAACTGTTTTTT
TRBV5-5	many	NA	TRBJ2-5	CASSTDYQETQYF	TGTGCCAGCAGCACGGACTACCAAGAGACCCAGTACTTC
TRBV5-1	NA	NA	TRBJ2-1	CASSNGGASYNEQFF	TGCGCCAGCAGTAATGGGGGGGCTAGCTACAATGAGCAGTTCTTC
TRBV20-1	NA	NA	TRBJ2-3	CSAQKTGFTDTQYF	TGCAGTGCGCAGAAGACAGGATTCACAGATACGCAGTATTTT
TRBV4-2	few	NA	TRBJ2-1	CASSQVWKWGHSNRVAPHEQFF	TGTGCCAGCAGCCAAGTCTGGAAGTGGGGACACTCGAATCGGGTGGCGCCCCATGAGCAGTTCTTC
TRBV6-1	many	NA	TRBJ1-1	CASTAPGPTNTEAFF	TGTGCCAGCACCGCCCCGGGGCCTACGAACACTGAAGCTTTCTTT
TRBV12-3/TRBV12-4	NA	NA	TRBJ1-3	CASSFTIGYSGNTIYF	TGTGCCAGCAGTTTTACGATCGGATACTCTGGAAACACCATATATTTT
TRBV5-1	many	NA	TRBJ2-1	CASSLEGTTAYNEQFF	TGCGCCAGCAGCTTGGAGGGGACAACGGCCTACAATGAGCAGTTCTTC
TRBV6-4	many	TRBD2	TRBJ2-1	CASSDSLTSDHNEQFF	TGTGCCAGCAGTGACTCGCTAACTAGCGACCACAATGAGCAGTTCTTC
TRBV19	few	TRBD2	TRBJ2-1	CASSPRVAGFYNEQFF	TGTGCCAGTAGTCCTCGGGTAGCGGGGTTCTACAATGAGCAGTTCTTC
TRBV7-9	few	NA	TRBJ1-3	CASSPAPISGNTIYF	TGTGCCAGCAGTCCGGCCCCTATCTCTGGAAACACCATATATTTT
TRBV18	NA	NA	TRBJ2-1	CASSPVEIYYNEQFF	TGTGCCAGCTCACCAGTAGAGATTTACTACAATGAGCAGTTCTTC
TRBV9	NA	NA	TRBJ2-7	CASSVAPGYYEQYF	TGTGCCAGCAGCGTAGCTCCGGGTTATTACGAGCAGTACTTC
TRBV3-1	many	NA	TRBJ1-1	CASSQKPGRLNTEAFF	TGTGCCAGCAGCCAAAAGCCGGGACGGTTGAACACTGAAGCTTTCTTT
TRBV7-8	many	TRBD1	TRBJ2-5	CASSSGQGPQETQYF	TGTGCCAGCAGCTCCGGACAGGGCCCCCAAGAGACCCAGTACTTC
TRBV6-6	few	NA	TRBJ2-1	CASSYPAGARYEQFF	TGTGCCAGCAGTTACCCGGCGGGGGCCCGGTATGAGCAGTTCTTC
TRBV19	many	NA	TRBJ1-2	CATNYHETNYGYTF	TGTGCCACCAACTACCACGAAACCAACTATGGCTACACCTTC
TRBV20-1	many	TRBD2	TRBJ2-7	CSAREYSGRAYEQYF	TGCAGTGCTAGAGAGTACAGCGGGAGGGCCTACGAGCAGTACTTC
TRBV27	many	NA	TRBJ2-3	CASSFLVSDTQYF	TGTGCCAGCAGTTTCTTGGTCTCAGATACGCAGTATTTT
TRBV28	many	NA	TRBJ2-1	CASSLRGEQFF	TGTGCCAGCAGTTTGAGGGGGGAGCAGTTCTTC
TRBV10-3	many	TRBD1	TRBJ2-1	CAISGQGDNEQFF	TGTGCCATCAGTGGACAGGGCGACAATGAGCAGTTCTTC
TRBV19	many	TRBD1	TRBJ2-5	CASSIQGATQYF	TGTGCCAGTAGTATCCAGGGGGCGACCCAGTACTTC
TRBV27	many	NA	TRBJ1-1	CASRIGQLNTEAFF	TGTGCCAGCAGGATCGGACAGTTGAACACTGAAGCTTTCTTT
TRBV20-1	NA	TRBD2	TRBJ2-1	CSARWLAGVYNEQFF	TGCAGTGCTAGATGGCTAGCGGGGGTCTACAATGAGCAGTTCTTC
TRBV12-3/TRBV12-4	many	NA	TRBJ1-2	CASSFSGAEGNYGYTF	TGTGCCAGCAGTTTCAGTGGGGCAGAGGGGAACTATGGCTACACCTTC
TRBV7-8	many	NA	TRBJ2-7	CASSLERGSTYYEQYF	TGTGCCAGCAGCTTAGAGCGTGGGTCAACCTACTACGAGCAGTACTTC
TRBV30	many	NA	TRBJ2-1	CAWSALNYNEQFF	TGTGCCTGGAGTGCCCTCAACTACAATGAGCAGTTCTTC
TRBV7-9	few	NA	TRBJ1-6	CASSPPDWRGFGSPLHF	TGTGCCAGCAGCCCCCCCGATTGGAGGGGCTTTGGATCACCCCTCCACTTT
TRBV5-1	many	TRBD1	TRBJ1-1	CASSLSNRGKGTEAFF	TGCGCCAGCAGCTTATCCAACAGGGGGAAGGGTACTGAAGCTTTCTTT
TRBV14	many	TRBD1	TRBJ2-7	CASSQGGQGALGEQYF	TGTGCCAGCAGCCAAGGGGGACAGGGCGCACTCGGCGAGCAGTACTTC
TRBV28	few	TRBD1	TRBJ1-2	CASSFLRDRDGYTF	TGTGCCAGCAGTTTCCTCCGGGACAGGGATGGCTACACCTTC
TRBV2	many	NA	TRBJ1-2	CASTGVKDGYTF	TGTGCCAGCACGGGGGTGAAGGATGGCTACACCTTC
TRBV10-3	many	TRBD1	TRBJ2-5	CAISQSDRVQETQYF	TGTGCCATCAGTCAAAGCGACAGGGTCCAAGAGACCCAGTACTTC
TRBV12-3/TRBV12-4	many	TRBD1	TRBJ1-3	CASSQTPRTGLSGNTIYF	TGTGCCAGCAGCCAAACCCCCCGGACAGGGCTCTCTGGAAACACCATATATTTT
TRBV7-8	many	NA	TRBJ1-1	CASSLNAVNTEAFF	TGTGCCAGCAGCTTAAACGCGGTTAACACTGAAGCTTTCTTT
TRBV28	few	NA	TRBJ2-3	CASSPRLEGDTQYF	TGTGCCAGCTCACCCAGGCTAGAGGGAGATACGCAGTATTTT
TRBV3-1	many	TRBD1	TRBJ2-7	CASSRRWDRVHEQYF	TGTGCCAGCAGCCGCAGGTGGGACAGGGTACACGAGCAGTACTTC
TRBV7-2	many	NA	TRBJ2-3	CASSLRASTRDTQYF	TGTGCCAGCAGCCTCCGGGCCTCGACTAGGGATACGCAGTATTTT